What follows are 27 T cell receptor beta chains derived from one specimen sequenced in a study of tumor and adjacent non-tumor tissue in lung cancer. The library came from three nested PCR rounds adapted from ARM-PCR protocols. From the multiplex PCR reads, TCRdb called clonotypes with MiXCR, one entry per CDR3 protein. Among 90,000 to 110,000 distinct CDR3 sequences listed, roughly three fifths were seen once. This sample's RNA came from whole unsorted tissue. More than 3 cm separated this lung sample from the edge of the tumor. Sequencing was done on a sample of distant non-tumor lung tissue. These receptors were obtained from a man aged 60-69 years with non-small cell lung cancer.

About this clonotype: One junction end disagrees with the germline gene, perhaps due to a read error. The V and J genes are TRBV4-3 and TRBJ2-1, with D tentatively TRBD2 (6 bases). This CDR3 is 14 amino acids long. From germline, CDR1 is LGHNA and CDR2 YSLEER. The CDR3 is CASSPVPGSNGQFF. In nucleotides, the CDR3 is TGCGCCAGCAGTCCCGTGCCCGGGAGCAATGGGCAGTTCTTC.

Comments on this clonotype: This may be a read error, as it is one base from a much larger clone. The conserved phenylalanine or tryptophan is not found at the CDR3 terminus, so this likely reflects a read error. The chain uses TRBV5-6 and TRBJ1-1, with TRBD1 as a possible D gene (6 bases). V was pared by 3 bases and J by 8 bases, with 11 bases between. The CDR3 is 12 residues long. CDR1 is SGHDT, CDR2 YYEEEE, per germline. The chain's CDR3 is CASSSPGVEAFL. The CDR3 bases are TGTGCCAGCAGCTCCCCAGGGGTAGAAGCTTTCCTT.

The CDR3 loop reads CASSKEATSGRALGSENEHFF. In DNA, the CDR3 is TGTGCCAGCAGCAAAGAAGCGACTAGCGGGAGGGCCCTCGGGAGTGAAAATGAGCATTTCTTC. The V call is TRBV21-1, the J call TRBJ2-1; TRBD2, the D gene given by the table, was not confirmed from the DNA. TRBV21-1 represents a pseudogene. The CDR3 is 21 residues long.

On this clonotype itself: A much larger clone lies one base from this, so it may be a read error. The genes are TRBV5-8 and TRBJ2-1; 10 nucleotides align to TRBD1. The V gene's germline CDR1 is SGHTS and CDR2 YDEGEE. Losses at the gene ends were 1 base for V and 3 bases for J; bases not matched to a gene: 7. The CDR3 is made up of 17 amino acids. CDR3 loop: CASSLRTGGRVYNEQFF. CDR3 bases: TGTGCCAGCAGCTTGAGGACAGGGGGTCGGGTCTACAATGAGCAGTTCTTC.

This clonotype was counted ten times or more. V usage is TRBV28 and J usage is TRBJ2-1; 8 bases are a match to TRBD2. Germline-derived CDR1 and CDR2 are MDHEN and SYDVKM. Trimming at V came to 4 bases and at J to 0 bases, leaving 5 bases not matched to a gene. The CDR3 extends over 16 amino acids. The CDR3 sequence: CASSSGGADSYNEQFF. As DNA, the CDR3 is TGTGCCAGCAGTTCCGGGGGGGCAGACTCCTACAATGAGCAGTTCTTC.

Remarks on this clonotype: Being one base from a much bigger clone, this may be a read error. The chain is built from TRBV12-3 or TRBV12-4 and TRBJ2-7; weak D call: TRBD2 (5 bases). This CDR3 has 12 amino acids. As DNA, the CDR3 is TGTGCCGGCAGCGGAGTGGCCTACGAGCAGTACTTC. Protein: CAGSGVAYEQYF.

A remark on this clonotype: Germline is not matched at one junction end, which may reflect a read error. The rearrangement joins TRBV5-1 to TRBJ2-6; TRBD1 matches at 9 bases. CDR1 SGHRS and CDR2 YFSETQ come from the germline V gene. The CDR3 extends over 16 amino acids. This CDR3 reads CASNLAPDRGANVLTF. The CDR3 DNA reads TGCGCCAGCAACTTGGCCCCGGACAGGGGCGCCAACGTCCTGACTTTC. Full variable domain (outside the CDR3, taken from reference TRBV5-1 and TRBJ2-6): KAGVTQTPRYLIKTRGQQVTLSCSPISGHRSVSWYQQTPGQGLQFLFEYFSETQRNKGNFPGRFSGRQFSNSRSEMNVSTLELGDSALYLCASNLAPDRGANVLTFGAGSRLTVL.

This clonotype was seen a single time. The junction differs from germline at one of its ends, possibly a read error. CDR3 amino acids: CAISGFGTLSYNEQFF. DNA for the CDR3: TGTGCCATCAGCGGGTTCGGGACCCTCTCCTACAATGAGCAGTTCTTC. The V gene is TRBV9, the J gene TRBJ2-1; D may be TRBD2 (6 bases). The CDR3 spans 16 residues. The germline CDR1 and CDR2 sequences are SGDLS and YYNGEE.

This clonotype came up many times. V usage is TRBV5-1 and J usage is TRBJ2-3; unclear D gene. The CDR3 extends over 15 amino acids. The ends were cut back, 3 bases at V and 1 base at J, with 12 bases in the middle. Germline V gene lookup returns CDR1 SGHRS and CDR2 YFSETQ. Here the CDR3 DNA reads TGCGCCAGCAGCTCCGACGGTTTTGGCACAGATACGCAGTATTTT. Its translation is CASSSDGFGTDTQYF.

There are a few counts of this clonotype. The rearrangement links TRBV6-5 to TRBJ2-1; 7 bases fit TRBD2. The CDR3 length is 17 residues. Germline trimming cut 6 bases from V and 6 bases from J; bases unmatched to any gene: 17. The germline V gene encodes CDR1 MNHEY and CDR2 SVGAGI. The CDR3 coding sequence is TGTGCCAGCAGCCTGCTCCCTCATTGGGGGGGGAGCAATGAGCAGTTCTTC. Encoded protein: CASSLLPHWGGSNEQFF.

In its sample, this clonotype was seen many times. The chain employs TRBV4-3 and TRBJ2-3; 11 nucleotides line up with TRBD1. Germline V gives CDR1 LGHNA, CDR2 YSLEER. V was clipped by 3 bases and J by 4 bases; unmatched bases: 6. The CDR3 consists of 16 residues. The CDR3 loop is CASSHQDRGRPDTQYF. In DNA, the CDR3 is TGCGCCAGCAGCCACCAGGACAGGGGGCGACCAGATACGCAGTATTTT.

This clonotype was counted between two and nine times. A much larger clone lies a single base off, so this may be a read error. The CDR3 sequence is CASSGDNPEQYF. The DNA of the CDR3 is TGTGCCAGCAGCGGGGACAATCCGGAACAGTACTTC. This chain joins TRBV7-9 and TRBJ2-7; D possibly corresponds to TRBD1 (6 bases). From germline, CDR1 is SEHNR and CDR2 FQNEAQ (reference sequence). V lost 5 bases, J lost 10 bases, and 15 bases lay in between. The CDR3 totals 12 residues. Full variable domain (outside the CDR3, taken from reference TRBV7-9 and TRBJ2-7): DTGVSQNPRHKITKRGQNVTFRCDPISEHNRLYWYRQTLGQGPEFLTYFQNEAQLEKSRLLSDRFSAERPKGSFSTLEIQRTEQGDSAMYLCASSGDNPEQYFGPGTRLTVT.

This chain uses TRBV28 with TRBJ2-7; 9 bases are shared with TRBD1. Trimming at V came to 6 bases and at J to 1 base, leaving 4 bases not matched to a gene. CDR3 length equals 14 residues. The germline gives CDR1 MDHEN, CDR2 SYDVKM. CDR3: CASSQQGASYEQYF. In nucleotides, the CDR3 is TGTGCCAGCAGCCAACAGGGGGCATCCTACGAGCAGTACTTC.

A word on this clonotype: Lacking the conserved final phenylalanine or tryptophan, this CDR3 likely reflects a read error. This chain links TRBV5-5 with TRBJ1-1; no clear D. There are 14 residues in the CDR3. In germline, CDR1 is SGHKS, CDR2 YYEKEE (reference sequence). CDR3 in amino acids: CASSLVARNTEAFL. The CDR3 DNA reads TGTGCCAGTAGCTTGGTAGCCAGGAACACTGAAGCTTTCCTT.

On this clonotype itself: It is likely a read error, because the conserved phenylalanine at the end of the CDR3 is missing. Because the CDR3's place on the DNA is in doubt, the DNA is left out and the CDR3 is given as listed by TCRdb. V is TRBV29-1 and J is TRBJ2-5. The CDR3 has 13 amino acids, counting both end residues. In germline, CDR1 is SQVTM, CDR2 ANQGSEA. Here the CDR3 reads CSVVGHFQETRYL.

Note on this clonotype: A much larger clone is a single base away; this may be a read error. The chain employs TRBV6-1 and TRBJ1-1, with D uncertain. Germline V CDR1 and CDR2: MNHNS, SASEGT. The CDR3 spans 14 residues. Deletions cut 3 bases from V and 7 bases from J, with 15 bases between. Here the CDR3 reads CASSEQTWVGEAFF. CDR3 bases: TGTGCCAGCAGTGAGCAGACATGGGTTGGTGAAGCTTTCTTT.

Details on this clonotype: The conserved phenylalanine or tryptophan normally closing the CDR3 is absent here, so this likely arose from a read error. This chain joins TRBV6-6 and TRBJ2-7; D is possibly TRBD1 or TRBD2 (5 bases each). CDR3 length equals 13 residues. Germline CDR1 reads MNHNY; CDR2 reads SVGAGI (reference sequence). The CDR3 sequence: CVSSNGAYYEQYS. In nucleotides, the CDR3 is TGTGTCAGCAGTAACGGGGCATACTACGAGCAGTACTCC.

Remarks on this clonotype: At one end the junction does not follow the germline gene, possibly because of a read error. The chain links TRBV29-1 to TRBJ1-2; D is unresolved. The V gene's germline CDR1 is SQVTM and CDR2 ANQGSEA. This CDR3 has 12 residues. Here the CDR3 DNA reads TGCAGCGAGTACCGGACCCCAGTTGGCTACAGCTTC. Its protein is CSEYRTPVGYSF.

V and J are TRBV28 and TRBJ1-2, with a tentative D call TRBD1 (6 bases). The CDR3 loop spans 13 amino acids. The V and J ends lost 10 bases and 3 bases respectively, with 15 bases between them. CDR1 and CDR2 from the germline V gene are MDHEN and SYDVKM. This chain's CDR3 is CATVTGSHYGYTF. CDR3 bases: TGTGCCACCGTAACAGGGTCCCACTATGGCTACACCTTC.

On this clonotype: A much larger clone differs by one base, so this may be a read error. The DNA of the CDR3 is TGCGCTCCGGAGAACGGTAGCAATCAGCCCCAGCATTTT. It encodes CAPENGSNQPQHF. This rearrangement joins TRBV5-1 to TRBJ1-5; D remains unclear. Germline V lookup: CDR1 SGHRS, CDR2 YFSETQ. The CDR3 has 13 amino acids. Full variable domain (rest looked up from reference TRBV5-1 and TRBJ1-5): KAGVTQTPRYLIKTRGQQVTLSCSPISGHRSVSWYQQTPGQGLQFLFEYFSETQRNKGNFPGRFSGRQFSNSRSEMNVSTLELGDSALYLCAPENGSNQPQHFGDGTRLSIL.

This clonotype was detected once. As the CDR3 is not closed by the conserved phenylalanine or tryptophan, this likely results from a read error. Here the CDR3 reads CSSSASREDTQYL. In DNA, the CDR3 is TGCTCCAGCAGCGCAAGCCGGGAGGATACGCAGTATTTG. The chain links TRBV4-3 to TRBJ2-3; D possibly corresponds to TRBD2 (6 bases). Germline V gene lookup returns CDR1 LGHNA and CDR2 YSLEER. The CDR3 length is 13 residues.

About this clonotype itself: This sequence may be a read error, since a much larger clone differs from it by one base. This chain's CDR3 is CASRRFQGEKLFF. CDR3 DNA sequence: TGTGCCAGCCGCCGATTCCAAGGTGAAAAACTGTTTTTT. The J gene is TRBJ1-4, the V gene TRBV7-8; D is unresolved. This CDR3 has 13 residues. Trimming shortened V by 8 bases and J by 7 bases, and 14 bases separated the two germline ends. The germline V gene has CDR1 SGHVS and CDR2 FQNEAQ.

The table lists this clonotype with many counts. CDR3 in DNA: TGCAGCGTCAAAGACAGGGGAACTAATGAAAAACTGTTTTTT. Translation gives CSVKDRGTNEKLFF. V gene TRBV29-1 combines with J gene TRBJ1-4, with 8 positions matching TRBD1. Germline loops: CDR1 SQVTM, CDR2 ANQGSEA. The CDR3 sequence is 14 residues long. After removal of 6 bases from V and 1 base from J, the junction contained 4 bases not matched to a gene.

The chain employs TRBV20-1 and TRBJ1-2, with unresolved D. This CDR3 spans 14 amino acids. The germline CDR1 and CDR2 sequences are DFQATT and SNEGSKA (reference sequence). V lost 0 bases, J lost 10 bases, and 18 bases lay in between. The CDR3 coding sequence is TGCAGTGCTAGAGATCTCGGGGAAAAGCATGACTACACCTTC. Its protein product is CSARDLGEKHDYTF.

As for this clonotype: Germline is not matched at one junction end, which may reflect a read error. For the CDR3, the DNA is TGTGCCAGCAGTACCCAGCTGGGGAGCACAGATACGCTGTATTTT. Its protein product is CASSTQLGSTDTLYF. The chain joins TRBV28 to TRBJ2-3; D possibly corresponds to TRBD2 (5 bases). This CDR3 contains 15 residues. The germline V gene encodes CDR1 MDHEN and CDR2 SYDVKM. Looking up the rest from reference TRBV28 and TRBJ2-3 gives the full variable domain: DVKVTQSSRYLVKRTGEKVFLECVQDMDHENMFWYRQDPGLGLRLIYFSYDVKMKEKGDIPEGYSVSREKKERFSLILESASTNQTSMYLCASSTQLGSTDTLYFGPGTRLTVL.

A note on this clonotype: One junction end does not reproduce the germline sequence, and a read error may be involved. The chain has TRBV11-3 and TRBJ2-5; D is unresolved. Germline V CDR1 and CDR2: SGHNT, YENEEA. This CDR3 has 13 residues. The CDR3 DNA reads TGTGCCAGCAGCGTGTGCACCACAGAGATCCAGTACTTC. Its protein product is CASSVCTTEIQYF.

The V and J genes are TRBV12-3 or TRBV12-4 and TRBJ2-1, with a possible D match to TRBD2 (6 bases). There are 11 residues in the CDR3. V shed 2 bases and J shed 13 bases, with 9 bases lying between them. In DNA form, the CDR3 reads TGTGCCAGCAGTTTAATGGGGGGACAGTTCTTC. Protein: CASSLMGGQFF.